The 2 T cell receptor beta chains below all came from one sample that was sequenced in a study of control samples from healthy donors and cancer patients. Some clones are missing from TCRdb's copy, which holds only in-frame ones; the method was immunoSEQ multiplex PCR. Of approximately 160,000 clones in the sample, roughly 92% were seen once. Sequences were obtained from blood. The receptors derive from a woman younger than 35 in good health.

The chain has TRBV10-2 and TRBJ2-3; 12 bases are a match to TRBD2. The J segment lost 5 bases and the V segment lost 0 bases, leaving 15 bases of the junction unmatched. Per germline, CDR1 WSHSY and CDR2 SAAADI. CDR3 length: 20 residues. For the CDR3, the DNA is TGCGCCAGCAGTGAGTCGGGGGGGGCTAGCGGGAGGGCCAGGCAAGATACGCAGTATTTT. Encoded protein: CASSESGGASGRARQDTQYF.

This clone was picked up a small number of times. V usage is TRBV27 and J usage is TRBJ1-3; no definite D call. V lost 4 bases and J 0 bases, leaving 19 bases between the germline ends. Germline CDR1 reads MNHEY; CDR2 reads SMNVEV (reference sequence). CDR3 size: 18 residues. CDR3 DNA: TGTGCCAGCAGTTCACTCTCACCCGGACGGAGCTCTGGAAACACCATATATTTT. This encodes CASSSLSPGRSSGNTIYF.